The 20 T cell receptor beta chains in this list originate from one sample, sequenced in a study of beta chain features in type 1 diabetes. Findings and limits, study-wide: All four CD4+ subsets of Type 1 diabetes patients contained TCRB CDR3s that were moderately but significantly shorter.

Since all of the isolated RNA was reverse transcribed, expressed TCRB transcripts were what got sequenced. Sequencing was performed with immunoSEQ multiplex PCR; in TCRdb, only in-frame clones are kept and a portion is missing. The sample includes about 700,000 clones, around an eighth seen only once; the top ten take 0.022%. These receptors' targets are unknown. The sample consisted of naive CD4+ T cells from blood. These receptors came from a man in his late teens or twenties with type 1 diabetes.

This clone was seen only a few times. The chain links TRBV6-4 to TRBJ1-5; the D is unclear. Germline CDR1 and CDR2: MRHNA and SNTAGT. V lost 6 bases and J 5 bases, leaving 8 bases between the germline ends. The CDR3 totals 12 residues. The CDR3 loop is CASSQPDQPQHF. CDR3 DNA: TGTGCCAGCAGCCAACCTGATCAGCCCCAGCATTTT.

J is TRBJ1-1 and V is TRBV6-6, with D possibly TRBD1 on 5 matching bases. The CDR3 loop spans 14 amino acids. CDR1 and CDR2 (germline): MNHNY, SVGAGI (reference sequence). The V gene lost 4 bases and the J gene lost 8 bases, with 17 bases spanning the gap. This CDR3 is CASSSPSGSGEAFF. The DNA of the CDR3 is TGTGCCAGCAGTTCCCCCTCAGGGTCGGGGGAAGCTTTCTTT.

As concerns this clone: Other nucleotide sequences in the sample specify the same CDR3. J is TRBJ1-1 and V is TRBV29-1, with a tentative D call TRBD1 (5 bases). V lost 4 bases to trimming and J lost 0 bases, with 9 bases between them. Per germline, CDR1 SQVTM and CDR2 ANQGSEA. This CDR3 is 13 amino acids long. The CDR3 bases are TGCAGCGTTGTGGGGCGGTTGAACACTGAAGCTTTCTTT. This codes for CSVVGRLNTEAFF. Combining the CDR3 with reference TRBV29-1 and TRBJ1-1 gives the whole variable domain SAVISQKPSRDICQRGTSLTIQCQVDSQVTMMFWYRQQPGQSLTLIATANQGSEATYESGFVIDKFPISRPNLTFSTLTVSNMSPEDSSIYLCSVVGRLNTEAFFGQGTRLTVV.

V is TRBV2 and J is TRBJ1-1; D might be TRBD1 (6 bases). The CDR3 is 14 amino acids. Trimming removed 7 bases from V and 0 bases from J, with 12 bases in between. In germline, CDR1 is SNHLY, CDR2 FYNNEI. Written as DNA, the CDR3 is TGTGCCAGCAATCTGGACAGTTTGAACACTGAAGCTTTCTTT. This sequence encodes CASNLDSLNTEAFF.

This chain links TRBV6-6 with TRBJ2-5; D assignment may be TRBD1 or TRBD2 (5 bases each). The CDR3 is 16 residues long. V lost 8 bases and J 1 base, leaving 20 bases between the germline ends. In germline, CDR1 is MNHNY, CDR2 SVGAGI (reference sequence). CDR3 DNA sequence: TGTGCCAGCCGGGGCGCGAGGGATTTGATCCAAGAGACCCAGTACTTC. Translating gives CASRGARDLIQETQYF.

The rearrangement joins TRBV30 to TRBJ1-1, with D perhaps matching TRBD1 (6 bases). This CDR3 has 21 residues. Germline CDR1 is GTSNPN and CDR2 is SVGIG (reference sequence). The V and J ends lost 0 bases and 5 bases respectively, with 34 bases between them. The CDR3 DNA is TGTGCCTGGAGTGTAAAGAGGACAGTGACGTACCAGGATACAAGTAGGACTGAAGCTTTCTTT. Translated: CAWSVKRTVTYQDTSRTEAFF.

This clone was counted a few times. CDR3 coding DNA: TGTGCCAGCAGCGAAGGGGCGAATTCACCCCTCCACTTT. Translated: CASSEGANSPLHF. The gene calls are TRBV9 and TRBJ1-6; TRBD1 might be the D (5 bases). There are 13 residues in the CDR3. In germline, CDR1 is SGDLS, CDR2 YYNGEE. V lost 3 bases, J lost 7 bases, and 8 bases lay in between.

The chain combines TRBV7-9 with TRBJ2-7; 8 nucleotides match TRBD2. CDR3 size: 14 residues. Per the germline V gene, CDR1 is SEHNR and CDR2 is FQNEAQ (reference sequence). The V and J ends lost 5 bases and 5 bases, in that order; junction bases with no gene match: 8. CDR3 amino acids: CASSLQGTRNEQYF. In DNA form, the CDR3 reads TGTGCCAGCAGCCTACAAGGGACTAGAAACGAGCAGTACTTC.

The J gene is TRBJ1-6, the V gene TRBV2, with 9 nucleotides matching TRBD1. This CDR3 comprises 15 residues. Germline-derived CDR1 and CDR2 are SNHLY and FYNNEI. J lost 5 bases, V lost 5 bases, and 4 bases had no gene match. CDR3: CASSPRTGDNSPLHF. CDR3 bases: TGTGCCAGCAGTCCACGGACAGGGGATAATTCACCCCTCCACTTT.

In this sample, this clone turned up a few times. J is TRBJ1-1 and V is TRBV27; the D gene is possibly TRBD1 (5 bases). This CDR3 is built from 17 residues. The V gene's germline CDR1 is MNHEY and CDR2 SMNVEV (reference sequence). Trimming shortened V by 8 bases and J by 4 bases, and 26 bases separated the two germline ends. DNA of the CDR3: TGTGCCAGCTCGCCATTGGGACTTTCTCCAGGAGGCACTGAAGCTTTCTTT. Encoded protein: CASSPLGLSPGGTEAFF.

The CDR3, as DNA: TGTGCCAGCACCCGTTCGTCGGGCGAGACCCAGTACTTC. Translated: CASTRSSGETQYF. The J gene is TRBJ2-5, the V gene TRBV7-9; D ambiguous. V was cut by 7 bases and J by 5 bases, with 14 bases left in between. The CDR3 totals 13 residues. Germline values: CDR1 SEHNR, CDR2 FQNEAQ (reference sequence).

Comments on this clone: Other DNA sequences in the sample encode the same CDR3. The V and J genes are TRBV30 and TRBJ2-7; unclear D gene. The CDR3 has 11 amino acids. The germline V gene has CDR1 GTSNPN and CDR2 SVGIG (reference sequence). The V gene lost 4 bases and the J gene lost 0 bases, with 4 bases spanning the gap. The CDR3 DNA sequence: TGTGCCTGGACAGCCTCCTACGAGCAGTACTTC. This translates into CAWTASYEQYF. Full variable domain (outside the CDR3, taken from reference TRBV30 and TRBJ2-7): SQTIHQWPATLVQPVGSPLSLECTVEGTSNPNLYWYRQAAGRGLQLLFYSVGIGQISSEVPQNLSASRPQDRQFILSSKKLLLSDSGFYLCAWTASYEQYFGPGTRLTVT.

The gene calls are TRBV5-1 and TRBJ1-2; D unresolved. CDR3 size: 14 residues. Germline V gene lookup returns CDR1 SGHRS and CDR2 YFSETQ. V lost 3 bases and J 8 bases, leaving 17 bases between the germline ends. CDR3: CASSSGRESQGYTF. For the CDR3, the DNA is TGCGCCAGCAGCTCAGGACGGGAGTCTCAAGGCTACACCTTC.

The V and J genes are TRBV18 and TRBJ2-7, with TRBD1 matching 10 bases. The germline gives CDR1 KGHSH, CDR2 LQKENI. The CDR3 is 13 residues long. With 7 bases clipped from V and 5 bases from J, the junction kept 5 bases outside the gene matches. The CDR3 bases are TGTGCCAGCTTCTCCGGGACAGGGGACGAGCAGTACTTC. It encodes CASFSGTGDEQYF. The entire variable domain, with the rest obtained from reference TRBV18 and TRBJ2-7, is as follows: NAGVMQNPRHLVRRRGQEARLRCSPMKGHSHVYWYRQLPEEGLKFMVYLQKENIIDESGMPKERFSAEFPKEGPSILRIQQVVRGDSAAYFCASFSGTGDEQYFGPGTRLTVT.

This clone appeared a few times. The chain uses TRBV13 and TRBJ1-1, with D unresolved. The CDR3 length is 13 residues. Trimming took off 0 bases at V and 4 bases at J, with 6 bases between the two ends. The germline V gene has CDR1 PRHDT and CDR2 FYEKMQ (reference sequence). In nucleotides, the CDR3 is TGTGCCAGCAGCTTAGGCATCAGCACTGAAGCTTTCTTT. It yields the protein CASSLGISTEAFF.

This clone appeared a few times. CDR3 nucleotide sequence: TGTGCCAGCAGGTCGGGGCTGAACACTGAAGCTTTCTTT. It yields the protein CASRSGLNTEAFF. The chain recombines TRBV6-1 with TRBJ1-1; possible D gene TRBD1, 5 bases. V was trimmed by 6 bases and J by 0 bases, leaving 8 bases between them. This CDR3 comprises 13 residues. The germline V gene has CDR1 MNHNS and CDR2 SASEGT.

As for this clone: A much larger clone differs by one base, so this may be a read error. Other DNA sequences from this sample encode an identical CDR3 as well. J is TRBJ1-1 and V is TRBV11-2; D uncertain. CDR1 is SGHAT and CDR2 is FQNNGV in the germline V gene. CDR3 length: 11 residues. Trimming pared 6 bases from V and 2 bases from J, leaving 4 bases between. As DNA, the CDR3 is TGTGCCAGCAGTTTAAACACTGAAGCTTTCTTT. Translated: CASSLNTEAFF.

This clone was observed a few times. The CDR3 sequence is CAISDDLGYTF. CDR3 DNA sequence: TGTGCCATCAGTGACGACCTCGGCTACACCTTC. The chain uses TRBV10-3 and TRBJ1-2; D not resolved. V was shortened by 3 bases and J by 8 bases, with 7 bases between the two germline ends. The CDR3 has 11 amino acids. Germline V CDR1 and CDR2: ENHRY, SYGVKD.

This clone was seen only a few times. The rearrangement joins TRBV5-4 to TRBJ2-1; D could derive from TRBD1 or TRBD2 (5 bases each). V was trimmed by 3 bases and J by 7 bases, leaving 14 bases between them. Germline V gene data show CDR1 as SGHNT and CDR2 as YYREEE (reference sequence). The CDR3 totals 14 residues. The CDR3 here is CASSWLQGENEQFF. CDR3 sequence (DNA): TGTGCCAGCAGCTGGCTGCAAGGGGAGAATGAGCAGTTCTTC.

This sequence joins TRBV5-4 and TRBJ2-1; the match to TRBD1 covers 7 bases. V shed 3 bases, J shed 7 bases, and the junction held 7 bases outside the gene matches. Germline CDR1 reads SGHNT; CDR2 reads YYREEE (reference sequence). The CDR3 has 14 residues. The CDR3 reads CASSSQQGSNEQFF. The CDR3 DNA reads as TGTGCCAGCAGCTCCCAACAGGGGTCAAATGAGCAGTTCTTC.